The source of this T cell receptor (beta chain) is a study of cytomegalovirus exposure and HLA in healthy donors. Study-level information: There were approximately 81 million unique TCRs (from HLA-typed donors) in an early data release.

The study, taken as a whole, reports: It was reported that the classifier diagnosed cytomegalovirus status with high specificity and sensitivity in both the original and validation cohorts. Usually a TCR sequence was rare, but some public TCRs were found in many donors.

In the case of this clone: The antigen is undetermined.

Germline V gene sequence: CDR1 GTSNPN, CDR2 SVGIG (reference sequence). The CDR3 loop spans 12 amino acids. V was trimmed by 7 bases and J by 4 bases, leaving 13 bases between them. PCR employed 60 Vbeta and 13 Jbeta primers. The repertoire was sequenced with immunoSEQ multiplex PCR; TCRdb's copy has only in-frame clones and lacks some. Seen here are under 200,000 clones, 75% to 90% observed once, and the top ten hold about 9.3%. Healthy bone marrow donors made up the donor group. The chain couples TRBV30 to TRBJ1-2; D uncertain. The sequenced sample consisted of PBMCs. This clonotype was obtained from a man younger than 35 in good health and CMV-seropositive. The CDR3 is CAFDFSGYGYTF. Written as DNA, the CDR3 is TGTGCCTTCGATTTTTCGGGCTATGGCTACACCTTC.